Listed below are T cell receptor beta chains from one sample, sequenced in a study of T cell responses to AZD1222 COVID-19 vaccine. Profiling relied on immunoSEQ multiplex PCR, and the TCRdb table lists in-frame clones only, not all of them. The data contain tens of thousands of clones, around 90% of them seen just once; the ten biggest clones take up around 3.2%. The sample was peripheral blood, taken 28 days after the second AZD1222 dose. The receptors were sampled from an adult who received the AZD1222 COVID-19 vaccine. CDR3s include the opening cysteine and the closing phenylalanine or tryptophan. D genes are given only for firm matches. Clone size is shown for a subset of rows, as once, few, many or a class of expanded clone.

V: TRBV7-8
J: TRBJ2-1
size: -
D: TRBD1
CDR3: CASSERTGTISDEQFF
DNA: TGTGCCAGCAGCGAGAGGACAGGGACGATTTCGGATGAGCAGTTCTTC

V: TRBV6-5
J: TRBJ1-5
size: -
D: -
CDR3: CASSYSGDSNQPQHF
DNA: TGTGCCAGCAGTTACTCCGGGGATAGCAATCAGCCCCAGCATTTT

V: TRBV29-1
J: TRBJ1-4
size: -
D: -
CDR3: CSVAQTKEKLFF
DNA: TGCAGCGTTGCCCAGACAAAGGAAAAACTGTTTTTT

V: TRBV28
J: TRBJ2-5
size: -
D: -
CDR3: CASSRGAGETQYF
DNA: TGTGCCAGCAGCCGCGGGGCGGGGGAGACCCAGTACTTC

V: TRBV28
J: TRBJ1-2
size: -
D: -
CDR3: CASSPRGAYNYGYTF
DNA: TGTGCCAGCAGTCCCCGGGGGGCGTATAACTATGGCTACACCTTC

V: TRBV28
J: TRBJ1-5
size: -
D: -
CDR3: CASSFSDWQGLNQPQHF
DNA: TGTGCCAGCAGTTTTTCCGATTGGCAGGGGCTGAATCAGCCCCAGCATTTT

V: TRBV15
J: TRBJ2-7
size: few
D: -
CDR3: CATSRVPSYEQYF
DNA: TGTGCCACCAGCAGAGTGCCATCCTACGAGCAGTACTTC

V: TRBV4-1
J: TRBJ2-7
size: -
D: TRBD2
CDR3: CASSQPTSGSYEQYF
DNA: TGCGCCAGCAGCCAACCTACTAGCGGCTCCTACGAGCAGTACTTC

V: TRBV5-1
J: TRBJ1-5
size: -
D: TRBD1
CDR3: CASSSSGTANNQPQHF
DNA: TGCGCCAGCAGCTCCTCCGGGACAGCAAACAATCAGCCCCAGCATTTT

V: TRBV19
J: TRBJ2-7
size: -
D: -
CDR3: CASSYQPAYEQYF
DNA: TGTGCCAGTAGTTACCAGCCAGCCTACGAGCAGTACTTC

V: TRBV28
J: TRBJ1-1
size: -
D: -
CDR3: CASTQQGVNTEAFF
DNA: TGTGCCAGCACCCAACAGGGAGTGAACACTGAAGCTTTCTTT

V: TRBV4-2
J: TRBJ1-5
size: -
D: -
CDR3: CASSQDSNQPQHF
DNA: TGTGCCAGCAGCCAAGATAGCAATCAGCCCCAGCATTTT

V: TRBV2
J: TRBJ1-2
size: -
D: -
CDR3: CASSEFGQGLYGYTF
DNA: TGTGCCAGCAGTGAATTCGGGCAGGGGCTCTATGGCTACACCTTC

V: TRBV12-3/TRBV12-4
J: TRBJ1-2
size: -
D: -
CDR3: CASSFMGGQGYTF
DNA: TGTGCCAGCAGTTTCATGGGGGGGCAAGGCTACACCTTC

V: TRBV6-5
J: TRBJ1-6
size: -
D: TRBD1
CDR3: CASSMDRVGSPLHF
DNA: TGTGCCAGCAGCATGGACAGGGTGGGGTCACCCCTCCACTTT

V: TRBV7-8
J: TRBJ1-2
size: -
D: -
CDR3: CASSLGRQVRSGYTF
DNA: TGTGCCAGCAGCTTAGGGAGACAGGTCCGGTCGGGCTACACCTTC

V: TRBV5-6
J: TRBJ1-3
size: -
D: -
CDR3: CASSLEQTGNTIYF
DNA: TGTGCCAGCAGCTTGGAACAAACTGGAAACACCATATATTTT

V: TRBV6-1
J: TRBJ1-6
size: -
D: -
CDR3: CASSETGPDSPLHF
DNA: TGTGCCAGCAGTGAGACAGGTCCTGACTCACCCCTCCACTTT

V: TRBV21-1
J: TRBJ1-2
size: -
D: -
CDR3: CASSKGTGSYGYTF
DNA: TGTGCCAGCAGCAAGGGGACAGGTTCCTATGGCTACACCTTC

V: TRBV13
J: TRBJ1-2
size: -
D: TRBD1
CDR3: CASRTGGQGGYTF
DNA: TGTGCCAGCAGAACAGGGGGCCAGGGTGGCTACACCTTC

V: TRBV2
J: TRBJ2-3
size: -
D: TRBD1
CDR3: CASRRDRGTDTQYF
DNA: TGTGCCAGCAGGAGGGACAGGGGGACAGATACGCAGTATTTT

V: TRBV30
J: TRBJ1-3
size: -
D: -
CDR3: CAWKSAGLPTGNTIYF
DNA: TGTGCCTGGAAATCAGCAGGGCTCCCTACTGGAAACACCATATATTTT

V: TRBV6-6
J: TRBJ2-1
size: -
D: -
CDR3: CASSLGQEQFF
DNA: TGTGCCAGCAGTCTCGGACAGGAGCAGTTCTTC

V: TRBV9
J: TRBJ2-3
size: -
D: -
CDR3: CASSVVEGGNTDTQYF
DNA: TGTGCCAGCAGCGTAGTAGAGGGGGGGAATACAGATACGCAGTATTTT

V: TRBV15
J: TRBJ1-1
size: -
D: -
CDR3: CATSRDGKGTTEAFF
DNA: TGTGCCACCAGCAGAGATGGTAAGGGGACCACTGAAGCTTTCTTT

V: TRBV28
J: TRBJ1-2
size: -
D: -
CDR3: CASSNPGLGNTF
DNA: TGTGCCAGCAGTAACCCGGGACTAGGCAACACCTTC

V: TRBV4-2
J: TRBJ2-6
size: -
D: -
CDR3: CASSQDGAGANVLTF
DNA: TGTGCCAGCAGCCAAGATGGGGCTGGGGCCAACGTCCTGACTTTC

V: TRBV6-5
J: TRBJ1-2
size: -
D: -
CDR3: CASSYSIPPTYGYTF
DNA: TGTGCCAGCAGTTACTCGATTCCTCCGACCTATGGCTACACCTTC

V: TRBV30
J: TRBJ2-7
size: -
D: TRBD1
CDR3: CAWSRDSYEQYF
DNA: TGTGCCTGGAGTCGGGACAGTTACGAGCAGTACTTC

V: TRBV7-9
J: TRBJ1-2
size: -
D: TRBD1
CDR3: CASSSSTGQGAAGYTF
DNA: TGTGCCAGCAGCTCCTCGACGGGACAGGGGGCGGCTGGCTACACCTTC

V: TRBV3-1/TRBV3-2
J: TRBJ1-6
size: -
D: -
CDR3: CASSQVYRDGPNSPLHF
DNA: TGTGCCAGCAGCCAAGTGTATCGGGACGGGCCAAATTCACCCCTCCACTTT

V: TRBV7-2
J: TRBJ2-3
size: -
D: TRBD1
CDR3: CASSFRDRGGDTQYF
DNA: TGTGCCAGCAGCTTTAGGGACAGGGGGGGGGATACGCAGTATTTT

V: TRBV6-5
J: TRBJ1-2
size: -
D: -
CDR3: CASSYDLTGTSYGYTF
DNA: TGTGCCAGCAGTTACGACCTAACCGGGACCAGCTATGGCTACACCTTC

V: TRBV5-4
J: TRBJ1-4
size: -
D: -
CDR3: CASSRGGVATNEKLFF
DNA: TGTGCCAGCAGCCGCGGCGGGGTTGCAACTAATGAAAAACTGTTTTTT

V: TRBV5-5
J: TRBJ1-1
size: -
D: -
CDR3: CASSLGRGMNTEAFF
DNA: TGTGCCAGCAGCTTGGGTCGGGGAATGAACACTGAAGCTTTCTTT

V: TRBV6-2/TRBV6-3
J: TRBJ2-5
size: -
D: -
CDR3: CASSYILPGEAQYF
DNA: TGTGCCAGCAGTTATATCCTCCCGGGGGAGGCCCAGTACTTC

V: TRBV28
J: TRBJ2-5
size: -
D: TRBD1
CDR3: CACRVGRRDREETQYF
DNA: TGTGCCTGCCGGGTGGGGCGACGAGACAGGGAGGAGACCCAGTACTTC

V: TRBV5-5
J: TRBJ1-1
size: -
D: -
CDR3: CASSFRVNTEAFF
DNA: TGTGCCAGCAGCTTTCGAGTGAACACTGAAGCTTTCTTT

V: TRBV7-2
J: TRBJ2-5
size: -
D: TRBD1
CDR3: CASSLDRDQETQYF
DNA: TGTGCCAGCAGCCTGGACAGGGACCAAGAGACCCAGTACTTC

V: TRBV19
J: TRBJ1-5
size: -
D: TRBD1
CDR3: CASSTTGERNQPQHF
DNA: TGTGCCAGTAGTACTACAGGGGAACGCAATCAGCCCCAGCATTTT

V: TRBV9
J: TRBJ2-5
size: -
D: TRBD2
CDR3: CASSTRGGLETQYF
DNA: TGTGCCAGCAGCACGCGGGGGGGCCTCGAGACCCAGTACTTC

V: TRBV29-1
J: TRBJ2-5
size: -
D: -
CDR3: CSVHDPSLETQYF
DNA: TGCAGCGTCCACGATCCGTCATTGGAGACCCAGTACTTC